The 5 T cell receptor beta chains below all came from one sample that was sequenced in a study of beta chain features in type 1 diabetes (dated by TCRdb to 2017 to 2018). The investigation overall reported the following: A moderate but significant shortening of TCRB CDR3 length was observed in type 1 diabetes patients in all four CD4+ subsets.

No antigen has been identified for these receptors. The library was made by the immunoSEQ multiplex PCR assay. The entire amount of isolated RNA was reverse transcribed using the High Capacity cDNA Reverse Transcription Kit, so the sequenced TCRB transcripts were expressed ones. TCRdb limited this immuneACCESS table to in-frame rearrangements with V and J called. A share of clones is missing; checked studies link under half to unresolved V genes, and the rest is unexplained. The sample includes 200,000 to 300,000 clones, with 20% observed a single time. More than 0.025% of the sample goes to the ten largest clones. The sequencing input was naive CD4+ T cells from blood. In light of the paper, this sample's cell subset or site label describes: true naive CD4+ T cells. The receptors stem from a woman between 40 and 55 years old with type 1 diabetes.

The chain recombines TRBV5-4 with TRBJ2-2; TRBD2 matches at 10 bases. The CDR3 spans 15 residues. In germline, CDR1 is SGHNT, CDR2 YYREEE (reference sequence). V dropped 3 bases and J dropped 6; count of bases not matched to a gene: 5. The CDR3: CASSSLAGVAGELFF. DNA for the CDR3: TGTGCCAGCAGCTCCCTAGCGGGAGTAGCCGGGGAGCTGTTTTTT. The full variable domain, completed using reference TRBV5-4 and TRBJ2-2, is ETGVTQSPTHLIKTRGQQVTLRCSSQSGHNTVSWYQQALGQGPQFIFQYYREEENGRGNFPPRFSGLQFPNYSSELNVNALELDDSALYLCASSSLAGVAGELFFGEGSRLTVL.

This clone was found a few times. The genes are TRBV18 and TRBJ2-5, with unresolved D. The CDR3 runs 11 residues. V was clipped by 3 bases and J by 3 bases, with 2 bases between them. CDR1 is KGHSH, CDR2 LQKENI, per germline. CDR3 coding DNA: TGTGCCAGCTCACCTAAAGAGACCCAGTACTTC. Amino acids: CASSPKETQYF.

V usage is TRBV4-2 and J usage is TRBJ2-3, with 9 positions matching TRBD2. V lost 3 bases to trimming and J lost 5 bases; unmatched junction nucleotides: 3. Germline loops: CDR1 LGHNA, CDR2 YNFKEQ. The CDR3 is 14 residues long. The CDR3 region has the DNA TGTGCCAGCAGCCAGCGGGAGGGAGTAGATACGCAGTATTTT. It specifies CASSQREGVDTQYF.

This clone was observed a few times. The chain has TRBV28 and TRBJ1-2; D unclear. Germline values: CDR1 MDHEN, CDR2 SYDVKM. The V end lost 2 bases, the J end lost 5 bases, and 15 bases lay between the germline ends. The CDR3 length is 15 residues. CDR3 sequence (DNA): TGTGCCAGCAGTTTAATCACCGGAGGGATATATGGCTACACCTTC. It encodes CASSLITGGIYGYTF.

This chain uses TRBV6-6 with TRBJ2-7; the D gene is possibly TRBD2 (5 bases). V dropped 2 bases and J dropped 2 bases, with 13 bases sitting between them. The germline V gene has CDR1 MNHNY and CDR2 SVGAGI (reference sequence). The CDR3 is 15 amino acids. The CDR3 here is CASSYRGLEAYEQYF. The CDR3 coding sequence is TGTGCCAGCAGTTACCGAGGCTTGGAGGCCTACGAGCAGTACTTC.